The T cell receptor beta chain under discussion was sequenced for a study of immune heterogeneity within non-small cell lung tumors. On this clonotype itself: At one end the junction does not follow the germline gene, possibly because of a read error.

Template material comprised bulk tumor genomic DNA at 450 to 600 ng per sample. Every primary tumor yielded several biopsies, spaced far apart, that were taken during surgery. Each patient presented with untreated, newly diagnosed non-small cell lung cancer and received curative surgery. It was newly diagnosed non-small cell lung cancer patients having surgery with curative intent who served as donors. A multiplex PCR containing 32 V primers and 13 J primers was used to amplify TCR beta CDR3. TCRdb independently ran MiXCR on the multiplex PCR reads; one entry per CDR3 protein. In the table there are approximately 2,500 distinct CDR3 sequences, over 20% of which are singletons. This TCR was sampled from a man aged 35 to 55 with non-small cell lung cancer. What was sequenced was lung tumor tissue.

The CDR3 loop reads CASSMTSYSTEVFF. The CDR3 DNA follows: TGTGCCAGCAGTATGACATCTTATAGTACTGAAGTTTTCTTT. The chain joins TRBV28 to TRBJ1-1; D gene uncertain. Germline CDR1 MDHEN, CDR2 SYDVKM. The CDR3 runs 14 residues.